The TCR beta chain under discussion was sequenced for a study of T cell responses to AZD1222 COVID-19 vaccine. The V gene lost 4 bases and the J gene lost 2 bases, with 6 bases spanning the gap. The CDR3 totals 13 residues. Germline loops: CDR1 SQVTM, CDR2 ANQGSEA. TCRdb's table, derived via immunoSEQ multiplex PCR, lists solely in-frame clones and lacks some. The sample includes 120,000 or so clones, around 90% of them seen just once. The sequence was collected from an adult who received the AZD1222 COVID-19 vaccine. This sample comprised peripheral blood, obtained 28 days after the second AZD1222 dose. J is TRBJ2-6 and V is TRBV29-1; a weak D match, TRBD2 (6 bases). The CDR3 is CSVAGAGANVLTF. Here the CDR3 DNA reads TGCAGCGTTGCGGGGGCTGGGGCCAACGTCCTGACTTTC.